This record looks at one T cell receptor beta chain sequence and its context. The clone's antigen remains unknown. No quality values exist for individual bases; no much larger clone is one base distant. The cohort was made up of roughly 670 healthy bone marrow donors. Cohort members were all nominally healthy when sampled, although unrecorded immune exposures were likely present. The donor was CMV seronegative and was included in the group of under 450 seronegative cohort members. A peripheral blood sample was collected from each donor, and TCR beta sequencing was performed on peripheral blood mononuclear cells. The Qiagen DNeasy Blood Extraction Kit was used to extract genomic DNA from the blood cell samples. These data come from a study of cytomegalovirus exposure and HLA in healthy donors (TCRdb year 2017). Regarding the complete study: An earlier analysis of approximately 640 of the donors reported 250 to 350 Gb of sequence data and roughly 100 million unique TCR beta sequences from around 200 million T cells. Among some 410 genotyped donors of the cohort, an average of around 240,000 unique TCR beta nucleotide sequences were sequenced per donor, 15% to 20% of them non-productive. A later genetic analysis used genome-wide SNP genotypes for about three fifths of the 666 donors, treating that subset as a discovery cohort. Along with the approximately 650-subject first cohort, a separate validation cohort of over 90 different subjects was used. The number of typed donors differed by locus: roughly 620-630 for A, B, C, DRB1 and DQB1; 500 to 550 for DQA1; 606 for DPA1; and roughly 450 for DPB1. In an earlier analysis of 587 of the donors, high-throughput TCR beta sequencing was used to judge whether each TCR beta V gene segment behaved as functional or pseudogenic. Class I and class II HLA loci were covered by the typing at four-digit resolution. Among the approximately 430 genotyped donors, approximately 77% belonged to the genetic ancestry cluster associated with self-reported Caucasian donors. In a later analysis, previously published TCR beta repertoires from 666 donors were re-analyzed and high-resolution HLA genotyping was added so that TCR occurrence patterns could be studied. Donor age, sex, ethnicity and CMV serostatus were collected together with the repertoire data. The aim of the study was to test whether cataloging public T cell receptors could identify signatures of past pathogen exposure. High-throughput TCR immunosequencing, statistical association of individual TCRs with disease status, and machine learning were combined to predict cytomegalovirus infection status. Around 320 gigabases of sequencing data and roughly 90 million unique TCR sequences were included in an early release covering roughly 700 HLA-typed donors. All discovery cohort repertoires had been generated using a single sequencing platform. Four or five DR-DQ haplotypes were handled as single units for association and clustering because linkage in the cohort was strong. The T cell repertoires of around 670 subjects were profiled by immunosequencing and related to cytomegalovirus serostatus. Rather than drawing on any new phenotypic data, the later analysis identified candidate immune exposures from TCR beta sequences and the way those sequences occurred across donors. Here is what the overall study found, with its caveats: V-gene and J-gene trimming of TCR beta chains was associated with a missense DCLRE1C variant in a later genetic analysis, and the association was replicated in an independent cohort. A later analysis found that TCR association rates varied across HLA loci, with DRB1 alleles showing the most associated TCRs and HLA-C alleles the fewest. A few of the identified cytomegalovirus-associated TCR beta chains were confirmed in vitro to be specific for cytomegalovirus antigens. A cluster of highly shared sequence variants was judged likely to be a technical artifact of the sequencing pipeline. When HLA alleles, especially DR and DQ, strongly co-occurred, attributing TCR associations to individual alleles was difficult. In a later analysis, HLA-associated TCR beta chains showed more clonal expansion and lower generation probabilities than non-associated chains that were equally common. Because counts were too low, some 17 rarely observed V segments, including chromosome 9 orphons, were left out of the earlier analysis of a few hundred of the donors. Compared with the 666-donor mean, donors in an Asian-associated ancestry cluster had fewer N-insertions in productive TCRs, according to a later genetic analysis. Correlated functional status among segregating V segments might reflect linkage disequilibrium, but an unknown experimental factor could not be ruled out. For the cohort, immune exposure information was limited to CMV serostatus. While some public TCRs were present in many individuals, most TCR sequences turned up only very rarely across donors. The study gave a list of around 170 TCR beta chains associated with cytomegalovirus. A later analysis reported that several top co-occurrence clusters appeared linked to parvovirus B19, influenza, CMV and Epstein-Barr virus. A later analysis found that most CMV-associated TCR beta chains appeared HLA-restricted, with HLA associations seemingly driven largely by CMV exposure. Presence/absence analyses assumed roughly uniform sequencing depth across donors, an assumption that may not hold. A further reported finding was that TCR beta sequences accurately predicted the HLA-A and HLA-B alleles for most subjects in the first cohort. In a later analysis, 16,951 TCR beta sequences were associated with specific HLA alleles at a false discovery rate of 0.05. Cytomegalovirus status was reported to be diagnosed by the classifier with high specificity and sensitivity in both the original and validation cohorts. Because HLA typing was unavailable for some donors at each locus, only the typed subset was used in association tests. Only TCR beta chains were sequenced in this cohort, and the absence of alpha or paired-chain data limited detectable features. The authors suggested that the approach could potentially be generalized to other disease states and immunological phenotypes. In an earlier analysis of more than 450 of the donors, most TCR beta V segments were observed in productive rearrangements about 87% or about 30% of the time, broadly matching IMGT annotations.

Library generation was performed with the immunoSEQ multiplex PCR assay. A mixture of 60 forward primers for TCR Vbeta segments and 13 reverse primers for TCR Jbeta segments was used in the multiplex PCR. Amplification of the CDR3 region of rearranged TCR beta genes was performed with a multiplex PCR assay on genomic DNA. Amplified TCR beta libraries were sequenced as 87-base-pair reads on the Illumina HiSeq System. For the original study's pipeline: A later analysis counted approximately 84 million unique TCR beta chains across the 666 repertoires, and 9.5 million to 11 million of these chains were shared by at least two donors. Raw reads were error-corrected and collapsed into unique sequences by a nearest-neighbor algorithm in which closely related sequences were merged to remove PCR and sequencing errors. To assign V, D and J gene segments, CDR3 sequences were aligned to IMGT reference sequences. For a sequence to be retained, a match of at least six nucleotides was required to both a V gene segment and a J gene segment. Rearrangements were called productive when the CDR3 lacked stop codons and stayed in frame with V and J; all others were non-productive. Following IMGT convention, CDR3 was defined as the stretch from the second conserved V-encoded cysteine to the conserved J-encoded phenylalanine. Sequences without an unambiguous match to a single V gene segment were excluded from the earlier analysis of several hundred of the donors. An earlier analysis of 500 to 700 of the donors classified V segments as functional when productive rearrangements were above 56.7% and as segregating when the standard deviation between donors was above 5%. A statistical classification framework was developed to diagnose cytomegalovirus status using the catalog of TCR beta chain sequences. V and J gene assignment, in a later analysis, came from comparing TCR nucleotide sequences with IMGT/GENE-DB human TR gene sequences. The TCRdist pipeline was used in a later analysis to assign CDR3 sequences and most-parsimonious VDJ recombination scenarios. In a later analysis, each TCR beta chain was defined by its CDR3 amino acid sequence together with its V-gene family, and reads without a unique V-gene family were excluded. As a way to deal with suspected cross-contamination and a sequencing artifact, a later analysis dropped over 550 nucleotide sequences that were highly shared and had low generation probability. A later analysis calculated a clonal expansion index for each public chain from normalized within-repertoire ranks of inferred template counts. In a later analysis, generation probabilities were computed with a VDJ recombination model fitted to out-of-frame rearrangements, and the resulting probabilities were checked against IGoR. Hypergeometric tests were used in a later analysis to score TCR-TCR, TCR-HLA and TCR-CMV co-occurrence, with a repertoire-size bias correction applied to the TCR pairs. False discovery rates were estimated in a later analysis by permuting HLA or CMV assignments 20 times. In a later analysis, co-occurring TCRs were grouped with DBSCAN, and TCRdist sequence similarity was added when clustering was performed within HLA-allele-positive subsets. For co-occurrence clustering, repertoires with fewer than 30,000 or more than 120,000 public chains were excluded, along with five or six repertoires with anomalous nucleotide sharing. The table comes from immuneACCESS by way of TCRdb, which keeps in-frame sequences with V and J called. Part of the clones is missing from these tables; in studies checked, under half for an unresolved V gene and the rest for unknown reasons. Clone size and the V and J calls come from that table; the DNA yielded D and trimming. In this sample the table shows approximately 220,000 clones, over 75% of which occur a single time. Clones ranked in the top ten supply about 2% of the sample.

The source is a male donor in good health and CMV-seronegative. The material sequenced was PBMCs.

Here is the DNA: TGTGCCAGTACCTTAACAGGGGATAATCAGCCCCAGCATTTT. It translates to CASTLTGDNQPQHF. The rearranged chain carries TRBV19 and TRBJ1-5, and TRBD1 matches 7 of the central bases. After removal of 7 bases from V and 4 bases from J, the junction retains 7 bases not matched to a gene. The CDR3 has 14 amino acids, counting the end cysteine and phenylalanine. Left in the record is the CDR3 DNA by itself, 42 bases read in frame from the first base. In the germline V gene (reference sequence), CDR1 corresponds to LNHDA and CDR2 to SQIVND.